These 10 T cell receptor beta chains came from one sample sequenced in a study of beta chain features in type 1 diabetes. Study-wide findings and caveats: TCRB CDR3s from Type 1 diabetes patients were moderately but significantly shorter in all four CD4+ subsets.

What these receptors recognize is not known. Investigators reverse transcribed all isolated RNA, so they sequenced expressed TCRB transcripts. Only in-frame clones appear in the TCRdb table, and some are missing; sequencing was by immunoSEQ multiplex PCR. The table has over 90,000 clones, over 25% seen once; the top ten hold less than 0.65%. Source material: central memory CD4+ T cells from blood. The receptor set was obtained from a woman between 18 and 30 years old with type 1 diabetes.

J is TRBJ1-5 and V is TRBV6-1, with 8 bases aligning to TRBD1. CDR1 MNHNS and CDR2 SASEGT come from the germline V gene. The ends lost 6 bases at V and 6 bases at J; junction bases unmatched: 10. The CDR3 sequence is 15 residues long. CDR3 region: CASSGRTGLGQPQHF. CDR3 sequence (DNA): TGTGCCAGCAGCGGGAGGACAGGGCTTGGTCAGCCCCAGCATTTT.

The V and J genes are TRBV7-2 and TRBJ1-1; 9 bases are shared with TRBD1. The CDR3 is made up of 16 amino acids. The germline gives CDR1 SGHTA, CDR2 FQGNSA. J gave up 4 bases and V 6 bases, and 12 bases lay outside the gene matches. In DNA form, the CDR3 reads TGTGCCAGCAGTTTTACTGGGACAGGGATGCTCACTGAAGCTTTCTTT. This sequence encodes CASSFTGTGMLTEAFF.

The V call is TRBV7-3, the J call TRBJ2-1, with TRBD2 identical over 7 bases. This CDR3 is built from 15 residues. Looked up from germline, CDR1 is SGHTA and CDR2 is FQGTGA. The V and J ends lost 1 base and 4 bases, in that order; junction bases with no gene match: 4. The CDR3 nucleotides are TGTGCCAGCAGCTTAAGGAGGGAGGGGTACAATGAGCAGTTCTTC. Translating it yields CASSLRREGYNEQFF.

This chain uses TRBV19 with TRBJ2-1, with D perhaps matching TRBD2 (6 bases). This CDR3 has 12 residues. CDR1 LNHDA and CDR2 SQIVND come from the germline V gene (reference sequence). V was shortened by 4 bases and J by 7 bases, with 8 bases between the two germline ends. CDR3 sequence reads: CASSRRENEQFF. In DNA, the CDR3 is TGTGCCAGTAGTAGGAGGGAGAATGAGCAGTTCTTC.

In its sample, this clone was seen a few times. This chain joins TRBV5-1 and TRBJ1-4; 11 bases line up with TRBD1. With 4 bases clipped from V and 7 bases from J, the junction kept 3 bases outside the gene matches. This CDR3 is 14 amino acids long. Per germline, CDR1 SGHRS and CDR2 YFSETQ. CDR3 loop: CASSTGTGGEKLFF. In DNA, the CDR3 is TGCGCCAGCAGCACCGGGACAGGGGGTGAAAAACTGTTTTTT.

This CDR3 is CAWSVGGAPTEAFF. The CDR3 bases are TGTGCCTGGAGTGTTGGAGGGGCTCCCACTGAAGCTTTCTTT. The rearrangement uses TRBV30 and TRBJ1-1, with a weak D call TRBD1 (5 bases). Per germline, CDR1 GTSNPN and CDR2 SVGIG (reference sequence). Trimming stripped 0 bases from V and 4 bases from J, with 12 bases between. The CDR3 loop spans 14 amino acids.

The gene calls are TRBV18 and TRBJ2-1; 10 bases agree with TRBD2. The V gene's germline CDR1 is KGHSH and CDR2 LQKENI. Losses at the gene ends were 2 bases for V and 7 bases for J; bases not matched to a gene: 5. The CDR3 has 15 amino acids. CDR3 in amino acids: CASSPGASGRNEQFF. The CDR3 nucleotides are TGTGCCAGCTCACCAGGGGCTAGCGGGAGAAATGAGCAGTTCTTC.

This clone was detected only a few times. This rearrangement joins TRBV29-1 to TRBJ1-2; D is uncertain. This CDR3 has 15 amino acids. The V end was cut by 0 bases, the J end by 4 bases, with 15 bases between. Germline CDR1 SQVTM, CDR2 ANQGSEA. The CDR3 DNA follows: TGCAGCGTTGAAGAGAAGGATCTAGGCTCCTATGGCTACACCTTC. It translates to CSVEEKDLGSYGYTF.

The chain couples TRBV28 to TRBJ1-2; 8 nucleotides line up with TRBD1. The junction had 12 bases not matched to a gene; V was cut back by 5 bases and J by 4 bases. Germline values: CDR1 MDHEN, CDR2 SYDVKM. CDR3 length: 16 amino acids. The CDR3 coding sequence is TGTGCCAGCAGTCCCCCCCTCGGACAGGGACTCTATGGCTACACCTTC. It codes for CASSPPLGQGLYGYTF.

The chain uses TRBV27 and TRBJ2-1, with TRBD1 as a possible D gene (6 bases). CDR3 length: 15 residues. Germline-derived CDR1 and CDR2 are MNHEY and SMNVEV (reference sequence). The V gene lost 5 bases and the J gene lost 3 bases, with 14 bases spanning the gap. CDR3 in DNA: TGTGCCAGCAGTCTCAGAACGGGACACTACAATGAGCAGTTCTTC. Protein: CASSLRTGHYNEQFF.